A single sample is the source of the 15 T cell receptor beta chains below, sequenced in a study of blood T cells in healthy people across ages. The use of a sample-barcoded 5' primer and a J-beta primer mix characterized a second PCR of roughly 7 to 12 cycles. From the 5' RACE reads, TCRdb called clonotypes with MiXCR, one entry per CDR3 protein. The sample has roughly 1 million distinct CDR3 sequences, roughly a quarter seen once. These same records also appear under a second study, on T cells of mothers and their children.

Sequenced input: blood. The receptors shown here come from a girl aged 2 to 9 in good health.

This clonotype has just a few counts. The J gene is TRBJ2-1, the V gene TRBV5-4, with 7 bases aligning to TRBD2. V lost 6 bases, J lost 10 bases, and 13 bases stayed unmatched. The germline V gene encodes CDR1 SGHNT and CDR2 YYREEE (reference sequence). The CDR3 has 14 amino acids. The CDR3 sequence: CASTDGLVSVEQFF. In DNA form, the CDR3 reads TGTGCCAGCACGGACGGACTAGTGTCGGTGGAGCAGTTCTTC.

This clonotype was seen more than once but under ten times. V gene TRBV7-2 combines with J gene TRBJ1-5, with a weak D call TRBD1 (5 bases). V shed 3 bases and J shed 2 bases, with 14 bases lying between them. Per germline, CDR1 SGHTA and CDR2 FQGNSA. This CDR3 spans 16 amino acids. This chain's CDR3 is CASSLGGIGGNQPQHF. DNA for the CDR3: TGTGCCAGCAGCTTGGGGGGAATAGGAGGCAATCAGCCCCAGCATTTT.

The chain is built from TRBV5-1 and TRBJ2-3; 7 positions match TRBD1. CDR1 SGHRS and CDR2 YFSETQ come from the germline V gene. CDR3 length: 14 amino acids. After removal of 4 bases from V and 1 base from J, the junction contained 3 bases not matched to a gene. The CDR3 coding sequence is TGCGCCAGCAGCCACGGACAGGGCACAGATACGCAGTATTTT. This sequence encodes CASSHGQGTDTQYF. The full variable domain, in which reference TRBV5-1 and TRBJ2-3 provide the parts outside the CDR3, is KAGVTQTPRYLIKTRGQQVTLSCSPISGHRSVSWYQQTPGQGLQFLFEYFSETQRNKGNFPGRFSGRQFSNSRSEMNVSTLELGDSALYLCASSHGQGTDTQYFGPGTRLTVL.

V is TRBV21-1 and J is TRBJ2-5; the DNA was not used to check the table's D call, TRBD1. TRBV21-1 is a pseudogene. The CDR3 loop spans 14 amino acids. The CDR3 loop reads CASSSPGLGETQYF. The CDR3 DNA is TGTGCCAGCAGCTCCCCAGGGCTGGGGGAGACCCAGTACTTC.

CDR3 region: CASSTPGTGSGYTF. CDR3 sequence (DNA): TGTGCCAGTAGTACCCCCGGGACAGGCAGTGGCTACACCTTC. The J gene is TRBJ1-2, the V gene TRBV19, with 8 bases matching TRBD1. This CDR3 region has 14 residues. J lost 7 bases, V lost 4 bases, and 8 bases had no gene match. Germline CDR1 LNHDA, CDR2 SQIVND (reference sequence).

V is TRBV3-1 and J is TRBJ2-5; D ambiguous. The CDR3 runs 14 residues. The V and J ends lost 2 bases and 7 bases respectively, with 14 bases between them. Germline assignment: CDR1 LGHDT and CDR2 YNNKEL (reference sequence). This CDR3 is CASSQLRSAGTQYF. As DNA, the CDR3 is TGTGCCAGCAGCCAACTACGGAGCGCTGGGACCCAGTACTTC.

The chain recombines TRBV6-1 with TRBJ1-2, with D unresolved. Trimming left V 0 bases short and J 5 bases short, with 10 bases between. CDR1 is MNHNS and CDR2 is SASEGT in the germline V gene. CDR3 size: 14 residues. The CDR3 bases are TGTGCCAGCAGTGAAGCAGGGCCTCTTTATGGCTACACCTTC. Translation gives CASSEAGPLYGYTF.

This clonotype has at least ten counts. The chain has TRBV7-3 and TRBJ2-5; maybe TRBD1 (6 bases). V dropped 5 bases and J dropped 5 bases, with 18 bases sitting between them. Per germline, CDR1 SGHTA and CDR2 FQGTGA. The CDR3 is made up of 15 amino acids. CDR3 in DNA: TGTGCCAGCAGCCCACCAGGGGCCCCCATGGAGACCCAGTACTTC. Translated, it gives CASSPPGAPMETQYF.

This clonotype has more than one count but fewer than ten. V is TRBV27 and J is TRBJ2-5, with TRBD2 identical over 9 bases. Trimming cost V 5 bases and J 5 bases; bases outside gene matches: 9. Germline CDR1 and CDR2: MNHEY and SMNVEV (reference sequence). The CDR3 sequence is 15 residues long. This CDR3 reads CASSVGAGGPETQYF. DNA of the CDR3: TGTGCCAGCAGTGTCGGGGCGGGAGGGCCGGAGACCCAGTACTTC.

This clonotype was detected only a few times. The chain links TRBV20-1 to TRBJ2-7; 8 bases line up with TRBD1. Germline assignment: CDR1 DFQATT and CDR2 SNEGSKA (reference sequence). Trimming removed 6 bases from V and 0 bases from J; junction bases left unmatched: 7. The CDR3 totals 14 residues. The CDR3 here is CSASGDRSSYEQYF. The CDR3 DNA sequence: TGCAGTGCGTCGGGGGACAGGAGCTCCTACGAGCAGTACTTC.

This chain links TRBV5-1 with TRBJ1-2, with D perhaps TRBD1 (5 bases). Per germline, CDR1 SGHRS and CDR2 YFSETQ. The V end was cut by 4 bases, the J end by 6 bases, with 7 bases between. The CDR3 totals 11 residues. This chain's CDR3 is CASSGDDGYTF. The DNA of the CDR3 is TGCGCCAGCAGCGGGGACGATGGCTACACCTTC.

The genes are TRBV6-1 and TRBJ2-5; D is ambiguous. Matching the DNA end better, TRBJ2-7 makes the J call doubtful. The CDR3 has 14 residues. Looked up from germline, CDR1 is MNHNS and CDR2 is SASEGT. The CDR3 region is CASSVAYVSYEQYF. The CDR3, as DNA: TGTGCCAGCAGTGTTGCTTACGTATCCTACGAGCAGTACTTC.

The CDR3 DNA sequence: TGCAGCGTTGCTGTTATGGGCGGAAGCTACGAGCAGTACTTC. This encodes CSVAVMGGSYEQYF. The chain uses TRBV29-1 and TRBJ2-7; D gene ambiguous. With 4 bases removed from V and 3 bases from J, the gap between germline ends came to 16 bases. Looked up from germline, CDR1 is SQVTM and CDR2 is ANQGSEA. This CDR3 has 14 residues.

The chain links TRBV6-2 or TRBV6-3 to TRBJ1-5; maybe TRBD1 (5 bases). The CDR3 totals 13 residues. V was clipped by 5 bases and J by 6 bases, with 11 bases between them. Per the germline V gene, CDR1 is MNHEY and CDR2 is SVGEGT. The CDR3 bases are TGTGCCAGCAGTGGGGGATACGGTCAGCCCCAGCATTTT. It is translated as CASSGGYGQPQHF.

V gene TRBV9 combines with J gene TRBJ1-1; D unclear. This CDR3 spans 13 amino acids. CDR1 SGDLS and CDR2 YYNGEE come from the germline V gene. Trimming shortened V by 1 base and J by 5 bases, and 9 bases separated the two germline ends. The CDR3 DNA is TGTGCCAGCAGCGTATACCCTAATACTGAAGCTTTCTTT. It is translated as CASSVYPNTEAFF.